Listed below are T cell receptor beta chains from one sample, sequenced in a study of radiotherapy plus CTLA-4 blockade in lung cancer. The protocol was immunoSEQ multiplex PCR, while the TCRdb copy is restricted to in-frame clones and leaves out a portion. The data contain about 53,000 clones, approximately 85% of them singletons. The specimen was peripheral blood, collected from a patient treated with radiotherapy plus ipilimumab. All receptors derive from a human donor with non-small cell lung cancer whose response to radiotherapy plus ipilimumab could not be evaluated. The CDR3 runs from the conserved cysteine through the conserved F or W. Fields, in order: clone size, D gene, J gene, V gene, CDR3 protein, CDR3 DNA. A D gene is named only where the DNA matches it firmly. Some rows mark clone size as missing; the rest say once, few, many or name a class of expanded clone.

clone size: once
D gene: -
J gene: TRBJ2-2
V gene: TRBV4-1
CDR3 protein: CASSQKSAGELFF
CDR3 DNA: TGCGCCAGCAGCCAAAAGTCAGCCGGGGAGCTGTTTTTT

clone size: -
D gene: -
J gene: TRBJ2-7
V gene: TRBV12-2
CDR3 protein: CASRFPTSAFSYEQYF
CDR3 DNA: TGTGCAAGTCGCTTCCCGACTAGCGCGTTTTCCTACGAGCAGTACTTC

clone size: -
D gene: -
J gene: TRBJ2-1
V gene: TRBV11-3
CDR3 protein: CASSLPLGGPYNEQFF
CDR3 DNA: TGTGCCAGCAGCTTACCTCTAGGAGGACCCTACAATGAGCAGTTCTTC

clone size: -
D gene: -
J gene: TRBJ2-3
V gene: TRBV28
CDR3 protein: CASTTLALRTDTQYF
CDR3 DNA: TGTGCCAGCACCACTCTAGCGTTACGCACAGATACGCAGTATTTT

clone size: -
D gene: -
J gene: TRBJ1-1
V gene: TRBV5-4
CDR3 protein: CASSLTGGAGEAFF
CDR3 DNA: TGTGCCAGCAGCTTGACGGGGGGCGCAGGCGAAGCTTTCTTT

clone size: once
D gene: -
J gene: TRBJ1-1
V gene: TRBV28
CDR3 protein: CASSLKRINNMDTEAFF
CDR3 DNA: TGTGCCAGCAGCCTAAAGCGGATCAACAATATGGACACTGAAGCTTTCTTT

clone size: once
D gene: TRBD1
J gene: TRBJ1-4
V gene: TRBV7-6
CDR3 protein: CASSLAMGQYEKLFF
CDR3 DNA: TGTGCCAGCAGCTTAGCGATGGGACAGTACGAAAAACTGTTTTTT

clone size: -
D gene: -
J gene: TRBJ1-4
V gene: TRBV6-5
CDR3 protein: CASSPRVLSGKLFF
CDR3 DNA: TGTGCCAGCAGTCCCCGAGTTCTTTCCGGAAAACTGTTTTTT

clone size: -
D gene: -
J gene: TRBJ1-5
V gene: TRBV6-1
CDR3 protein: CASSREYSNQPQHF
CDR3 DNA: TGTGCCAGCAGCCGAGAGTATAGCAATCAGCCCCAGCATTTT

clone size: -
D gene: TRBD2
J gene: TRBJ2-1
V gene: TRBV4-3
CDR3 protein: CASSPTSGGSYNEQFF
CDR3 DNA: TGCGCCAGCAGCCCGACTAGCGGGGGCTCCTACAATGAGCAGTTCTTC

clone size: once
D gene: TRBD1
J gene: TRBJ2-6
V gene: TRBV15
CDR3 protein: CATSRQGAAGANVLTF
CDR3 DNA: TGTGCCACCAGCAGACAGGGGGCTGCTGGGGCCAACGTCCTGACTTTC

clone size: -
D gene: -
J gene: TRBJ2-1
V gene: TRBV4-3
CDR3 protein: CASSQSSGNYNEQFF
CDR3 DNA: TGCGCCAGCAGCCAATCTTCAGGGAACTACAATGAGCAGTTCTTC

clone size: -
D gene: TRBD2
J gene: TRBJ2-1
V gene: TRBV28
CDR3 protein: CASSQLAGAYNEQFF
CDR3 DNA: TGTGCCAGCAGTCAGCTAGCGGGAGCCTACAATGAGCAGTTCTTC

clone size: few
D gene: -
J gene: TRBJ2-2
V gene: TRBV6-5
CDR3 protein: CASSYPQGRLTGELFF
CDR3 DNA: TGTGCCAGCAGTTATCCACAGGGACGGCTCACCGGGGAGCTGTTTTTT

clone size: -
D gene: TRBD2
J gene: TRBJ2-1
V gene: TRBV4-3
CDR3 protein: CASSQVVGGPRNEQFF
CDR3 DNA: TGCGCCAGCAGCCAAGTCGTGGGAGGGCCAAGGAATGAGCAGTTCTTC

clone size: -
D gene: -
J gene: TRBJ1-5
V gene: TRBV6-6
CDR3 protein: CASSYLSGGQPQHF
CDR3 DNA: TGTGCCAGCAGTTATTTATCCGGGGGGCAGCCCCAGCATTTT

clone size: few
D gene: TRBD1
J gene: TRBJ1-2
V gene: TRBV7-3
CDR3 protein: CASSPGTGASGYTF
CDR3 DNA: TGTGCCAGCAGCCCCGGGACAGGGGCCTCTGGCTACACCTTC

clone size: -
D gene: -
J gene: TRBJ1-3
V gene: TRBV4-1
CDR3 protein: CASSQDFYSPGNTIYF
CDR3 DNA: TGCGCCAGCAGCCAAGATTTTTACTCTCCTGGAAACACCATATATTTT

clone size: -
D gene: -
J gene: TRBJ2-3
V gene: TRBV5-5
CDR3 protein: CASSLLWATNTDTQYF
CDR3 DNA: TGTGCCAGCAGCTTGTTATGGGCAACCAACACAGATACGCAGTATTTT

clone size: few
D gene: -
J gene: TRBJ1-4
V gene: TRBV4-3
CDR3 protein: CASSQDLMQNEKLFF
CDR3 DNA: TGCGCCAGCAGCCAAGATTTGATGCAGAATGAAAAACTGTTTTTT

clone size: -
D gene: TRBD1
J gene: TRBJ2-7
V gene: TRBV7-9
CDR3 protein: CASGGQGWEQYF
CDR3 DNA: TGTGCCAGCGGTGGACAGGGGTGGGAGCAGTACTTC

clone size: -
D gene: -
J gene: TRBJ2-3
V gene: TRBV28
CDR3 protein: CASSLLVDTDTQYF
CDR3 DNA: TGTGCCAGCAGTTTACTAGTAGATACAGATACGCAGTATTTT

clone size: -
D gene: TRBD2
J gene: TRBJ2-1
V gene: TRBV27
CDR3 protein: CASSLIAGGGPTEQFF
CDR3 DNA: TGTGCCAGCAGTTTAATAGCGGGAGGGGGGCCTACTGAGCAGTTCTTC

clone size: -
D gene: -
J gene: TRBJ2-6
V gene: TRBV15
CDR3 protein: CATSRGGGTGANVLTF
CDR3 DNA: TGTGCCACCAGCAGAGGAGGGGGAACTGGGGCCAACGTCCTGACTTTC

clone size: -
D gene: TRBD2
J gene: TRBJ2-2
V gene: TRBV11-3
CDR3 protein: CASSLTSGQTGELFF
CDR3 DNA: TGTGCCAGCAGCCTCACTAGCGGGCAGACCGGGGAGCTGTTTTTT

clone size: -
D gene: -
J gene: TRBJ2-2
V gene: TRBV20-1
CDR3 protein: CSARRVGELFF
CDR3 DNA: TGCAGTGCTCGTCGAGTCGGGGAGCTGTTTTTT

clone size: -
D gene: -
J gene: TRBJ2-3
V gene: TRBV4-1
CDR3 protein: CASSQVGSRGTDTQYF
CDR3 DNA: TGCGCCAGCAGCCAAGTGGGTAGCCGGGGCACAGATACGCAGTATTTT